This TCR beta chain was sequenced for a study of control samples from healthy donors and cancer patients. Using immunoSEQ multiplex PCR, the repertoire was profiled, and TCRdb retains in-frame clones only, with some absent. The sample has tens of thousands of clones; about 89% are singletons. This TCR derives from a woman aged 45-65 years with head and neck cancer. The source material was PBMCs.

This chain's CDR3 is CASGWTGSTDTQYF. The CDR3 bases are TGTGCCAGCGGATGGACAGGGAGCACAGATACGCAGTATTTT. This chain joins TRBV5-4 and TRBJ2-3; 8 bases agree with TRBD1. CDR3 size: 14 residues. V lost 7 bases to trimming and J lost 0 bases; unmatched junction nucleotides: 4. The germline V gene has CDR1 SGHNT and CDR2 YYREEE (reference sequence).